The entry that follows covers one T cell receptor (beta chain) sequence. In the original processing: Quantification of nucleated cells was approximated via reference gene primer amplification. Method: immunoSEQ multiplex PCR; TCRdb's copy keeps in-frame clones and lacks some. The DNA was the basis for D and trimming; V, J and clone size are from that table. The sample includes around 160,000 clones, about four fifths of them seen just once. The data were obtained in a study of blood T cell repertoires in COVID-19. Study in general: Nucleic acid was either cDNA or gDNA, and it came from T cells, B-cell-depleted T cells, or PBMCs.

The germline V gene encodes CDR1 SGHVS and CDR2 FQNEAQ. The CDR3 sequence is 16 residues long. V was clipped by 2 bases and J by 7 bases, with 20 bases between them. This sequence was found in a man aged 50-60 years who had recovered from COVID-19. Sequencing used PBMCs or T cells enriched from blood (not recorded which). V and J are TRBV7-8 and TRBJ1-2; D possibly corresponds to TRBD1 (5 bases). CDR3: CASSLKGGAVTGGYTF. CDR3 sequence (DNA): TGTGCCAGCAGCTTAAAGGGAGGGGCCGTGACGGGTGGCTACACCTTC.